This T cell receptor beta chain was sequenced in a study of blood T cells in healthy people across ages. A J-beta primer mix and a sample-barcoded 5' primer were used in a second PCR of about 7 to 12 cycles. In TCRdb, the 5' RACE reads were re-called with MiXCR into one record per CDR3 protein. The table includes about 970,000 distinct CDR3 sequences, 51% detected once. CDR1 and CDR2 from the germline V gene are SGHVS and FQNEAQ. This CDR3 spans 14 amino acids. The material sequenced was blood. The source of this sequence is a woman aged 55-75 years in good health. The chain carries TRBV7-8 and TRBJ2-4; no clear D. The DNA end is a closer match to TRBJ2-7, so the J assignment may be wrong. DNA of the CDR3: TGTGCCAGCAGCTCAGTCCGGTCTTCCTACGAGCAGTACTTC. Its protein product is CASSSVRSSYEQYF.